This TCR beta chain came from a study of identical twins. Broader study findings: The presence of invariant MAIT and iNKT cells could partly confound analyses of zero-insertion sequences.

MiXCR, applied by TCRdb to the 5' RACE reads, yields one record per CDR3 protein. The sample contains hundreds of thousands of distinct CDR3 sequences, roughly an eighth of which appear only once. For this clonotype: Its cognate antigen is unknown.

Deletions cut 0 bases from V and 8 bases from J, with 5 bases between. Germline V gene lookup returns CDR1 SGHDN and CDR2 FVKESK. CDR3 size: 13 residues. With no exceptions, donors were healthy Caucasians. The same specimen was also included in a second study, on yellow fever vaccine responses in identical twins.

Sequenced material: CD8+ T cells sorted from blood. This clonotype was obtained from a woman aged 18-29 years in good health. The genes are TRBV14 and TRBJ1-6; D uncertain. The DNA of the CDR3 is TGTGCCAGCAGCCAAGATGGATATTCACCCCTCCACTTT. Its translation is CASSQDGYSPLHF.